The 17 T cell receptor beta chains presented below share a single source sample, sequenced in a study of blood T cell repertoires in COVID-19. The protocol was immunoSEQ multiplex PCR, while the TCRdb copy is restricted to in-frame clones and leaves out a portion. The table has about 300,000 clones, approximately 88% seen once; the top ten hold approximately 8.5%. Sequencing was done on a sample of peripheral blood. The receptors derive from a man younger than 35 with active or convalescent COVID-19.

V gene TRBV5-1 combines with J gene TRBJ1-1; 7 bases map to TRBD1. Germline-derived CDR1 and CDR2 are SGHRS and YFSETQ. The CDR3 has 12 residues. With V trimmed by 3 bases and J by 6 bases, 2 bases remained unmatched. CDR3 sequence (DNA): TGCGCCAGCAGCTCCGGGACAGCTGAAGCTTTCTTT. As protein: CASSSGTAEAFF.

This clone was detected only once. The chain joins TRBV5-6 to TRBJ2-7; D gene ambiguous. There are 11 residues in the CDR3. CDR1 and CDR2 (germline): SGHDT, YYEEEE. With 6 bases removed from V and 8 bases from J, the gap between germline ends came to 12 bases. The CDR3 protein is CASTRSGQQYF. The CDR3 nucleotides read TGTGCCAGCACCCGAAGTGGGCAGCAGTACTTC.

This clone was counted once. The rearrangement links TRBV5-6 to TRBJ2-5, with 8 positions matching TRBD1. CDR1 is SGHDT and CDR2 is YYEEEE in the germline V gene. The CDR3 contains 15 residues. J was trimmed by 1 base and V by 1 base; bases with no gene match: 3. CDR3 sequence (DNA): TGTGCCAGCAGCTTGTTCGACAGGGGCCAAGAGACCCAGTACTTC. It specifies CASSLFDRGQETQYF.

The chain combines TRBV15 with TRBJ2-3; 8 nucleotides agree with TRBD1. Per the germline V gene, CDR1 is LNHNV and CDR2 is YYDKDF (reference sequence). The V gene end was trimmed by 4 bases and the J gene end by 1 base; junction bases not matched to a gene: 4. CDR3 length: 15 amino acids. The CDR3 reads CATSKATGGTDTQYF. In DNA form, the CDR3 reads TGTGCCACCAGCAAAGCGACAGGGGGCACAGATACGCAGTATTTT.

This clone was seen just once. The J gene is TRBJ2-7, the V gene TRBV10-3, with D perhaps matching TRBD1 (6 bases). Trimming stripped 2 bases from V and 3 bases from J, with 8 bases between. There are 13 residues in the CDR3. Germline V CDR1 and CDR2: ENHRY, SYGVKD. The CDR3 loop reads CAISEVTGYEQYF. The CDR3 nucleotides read TGTGCCATCAGTGAGGTGACAGGCTACGAGCAGTACTTC.

CDR3 protein: CASSLEGPTEAFF. CDR3 in DNA: TGTGCCAGCAGTTTGGAGGGACCCACTGAAGCTTTCTTT. V is TRBV6-5 and J is TRBJ1-1; D perhaps matches TRBD1 (5 bases). V gave up 4 bases and J gave up 4 bases, with 10 bases separating them. This CDR3 contains 13 residues. From germline, CDR1 is MNHEY and CDR2 SVGAGI.

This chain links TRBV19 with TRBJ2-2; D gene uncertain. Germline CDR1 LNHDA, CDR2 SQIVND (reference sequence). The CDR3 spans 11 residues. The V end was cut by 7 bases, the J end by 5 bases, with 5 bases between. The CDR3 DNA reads TGTGCCAGTACCTTGACCGGGGAGCTGTTTTTT. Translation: CASTLTGELFF.

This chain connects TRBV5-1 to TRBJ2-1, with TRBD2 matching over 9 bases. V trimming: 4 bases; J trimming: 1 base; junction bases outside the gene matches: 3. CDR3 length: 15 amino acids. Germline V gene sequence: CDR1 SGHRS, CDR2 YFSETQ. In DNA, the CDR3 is TGCGCCAGCAGCGTTAGCGGGGGTTCCTACAATGAGCAGTTCTTC. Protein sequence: CASSVSGGSYNEQFF.

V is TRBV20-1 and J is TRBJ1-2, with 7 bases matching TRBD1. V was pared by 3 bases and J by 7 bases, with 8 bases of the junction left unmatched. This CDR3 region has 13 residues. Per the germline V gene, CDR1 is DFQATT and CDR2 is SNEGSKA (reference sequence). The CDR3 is CSASRQGVLGYTF. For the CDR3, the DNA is TGCAGTGCTAGTCGACAGGGTGTTCTTGGCTACACCTTC.

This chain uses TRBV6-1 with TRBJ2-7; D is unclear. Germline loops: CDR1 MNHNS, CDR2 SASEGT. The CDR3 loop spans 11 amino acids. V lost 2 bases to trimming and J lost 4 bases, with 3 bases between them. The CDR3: CASSELYEQYF. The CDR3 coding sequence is TGTGCCAGCAGTGAACTGTACGAGCAGTACTTC.

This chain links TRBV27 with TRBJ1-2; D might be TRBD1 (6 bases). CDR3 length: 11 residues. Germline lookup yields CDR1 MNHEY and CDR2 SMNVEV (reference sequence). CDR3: CVTGLRGGYTF. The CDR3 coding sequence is TGTGTGACAGGCCTTAGAGGTGGCTACACCTTC.

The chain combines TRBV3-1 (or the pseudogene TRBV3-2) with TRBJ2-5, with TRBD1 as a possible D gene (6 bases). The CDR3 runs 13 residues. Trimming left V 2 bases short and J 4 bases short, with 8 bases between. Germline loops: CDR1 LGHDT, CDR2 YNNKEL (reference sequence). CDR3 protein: CASSQQGTETQYF. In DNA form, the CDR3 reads TGTGCCAGCAGCCAACAGGGGACAGAGACCCAGTACTTC.

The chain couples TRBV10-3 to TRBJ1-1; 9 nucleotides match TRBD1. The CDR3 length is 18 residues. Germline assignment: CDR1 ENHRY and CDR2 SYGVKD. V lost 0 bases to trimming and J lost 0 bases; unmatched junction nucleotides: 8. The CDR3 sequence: CAISESRGTGNLNTEAFF. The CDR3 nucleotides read TGTGCCATCAGTGAGTCGAGGGGGACAGGGAACTTGAACACTGAAGCTTTCTTT.

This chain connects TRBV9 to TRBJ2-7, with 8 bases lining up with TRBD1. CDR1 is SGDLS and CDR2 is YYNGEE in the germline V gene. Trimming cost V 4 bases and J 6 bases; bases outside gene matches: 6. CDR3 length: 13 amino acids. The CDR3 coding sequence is TGTGCCAGCAGCCCAAGGACAGGGATCGAGCAGTACTTC. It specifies CASSPRTGIEQYF.

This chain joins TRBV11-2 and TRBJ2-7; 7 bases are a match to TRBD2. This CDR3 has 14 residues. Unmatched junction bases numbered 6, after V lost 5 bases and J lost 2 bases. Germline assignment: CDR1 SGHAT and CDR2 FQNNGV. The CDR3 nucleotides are TGTGCCAGCAGCCGAGCGGGGAAGCCCTACGAGCAGTACTTC. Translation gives CASSRAGKPYEQYF.

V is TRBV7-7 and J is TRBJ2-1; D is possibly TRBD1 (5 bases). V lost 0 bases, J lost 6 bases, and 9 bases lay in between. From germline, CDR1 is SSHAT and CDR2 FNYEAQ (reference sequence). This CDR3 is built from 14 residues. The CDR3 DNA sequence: TGTGCCAGCAGCTTAGCAGGGGAAGGCAATGAGCAGTTCTTC. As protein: CASSLAGEGNEQFF.

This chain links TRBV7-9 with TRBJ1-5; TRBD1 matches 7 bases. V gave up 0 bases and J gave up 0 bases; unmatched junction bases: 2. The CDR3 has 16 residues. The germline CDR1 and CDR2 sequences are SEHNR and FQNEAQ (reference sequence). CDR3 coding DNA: TGTGCCAGCAGCTTAGCGGGACAGTATAGCAATCAGCCCCAGCATTTT. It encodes CASSLAGQYSNQPQHF.